Below, 31 T cell receptor beta chains from the same sample are listed, as sequenced in a study of cytomegalovirus exposure and HLA in healthy donors. A multiplex PCR was run with 60 Vbeta primers and 13 Jbeta primers. Only in-frame clones appear in the TCRdb table, and some are missing; sequencing was by immunoSEQ multiplex PCR. The sample yields over 40,000 clones, 87% seen once. Input material: PBMCs. Receptors were obtained from a woman in her thirties or forties in good health and CMV-seropositive.

V usage is TRBV18 and J usage is TRBJ1-6; no reliable D call. Per the germline V gene, CDR1 is KGHSH and CDR2 is LQKENI. The CDR3 is made up of 17 amino acids. The germline V and J ends were trimmed by 5 bases and 6 bases, with 20 bases remaining between them. CDR3 region: CASSKSTPGRSNSPLHF. In DNA, the CDR3 is TGTGCCAGCTCAAAGAGTACTCCGGGTCGCTCTAATTCACCCCTCCACTTT.

This sequence joins TRBV19 and TRBJ2-5; the match to TRBD1 covers 11 bases. There are 14 residues in the CDR3. The V gene's germline CDR1 is LNHDA and CDR2 SQIVND (reference sequence). V was pared by 6 bases and J by 4 bases, with 4 bases of the junction left unmatched. The DNA of the CDR3 is TGTGCCAGTAGGGACAGGGGGCGCGGAGAGACCCAGTACTTC. It translates to CASRDRGRGETQYF. The entire variable domain, with the rest obtained from reference TRBV19 and TRBJ2-5, is as follows: DGGITQSPKYLFRKEGQNVTLSCEQNLNHDAMYWYRQDPGQGLRLIYYSQIVNDFQKGDIAEGYSVSREKKESFPLTVTSAQKNPTAFYLCASRDRGRGETQYFGPGTRLLVL.

This chain uses TRBV18 with TRBJ2-6, with D hard to call. Germline CDR1 and CDR2: KGHSH and LQKENI. Deletions cut 6 bases from V and 0 bases from J, with 6 bases between. The CDR3 has 14 residues. The CDR3 DNA reads as TGTGCCAGCTCCTCGTCCTCTGGGGCCAACGTCCTGACTTTC. Translated: CASSSSSGANVLTF.

Concerning this clone: An end of the junction differs from the germline gene, which may be a read error. The rearrangement joins TRBV18 to TRBJ2-2; a possible D gene is TRBD2 (5 bases). The CDR3 has 14 residues. The germline V gene encodes CDR1 KGHSH and CDR2 LQKENI. CDR3 DNA sequence: TGTGCCAGCTCACCGACTTCGAACACCGGGGAGCCGTTTTTT. Residues: CASSPTSNTGEPFF.

The chain uses TRBV18 and TRBJ2-7; 8 bases are shared with TRBD1. V shed 3 bases and J 2 bases; nucleotides not matched to a gene: 3. Germline assignment: CDR1 KGHSH and CDR2 LQKENI. This CDR3 is 14 amino acids long. The CDR3 loop is CASSPGTGAYEQYF. CDR3 bases: TGTGCCAGCTCACCGGGGACAGGAGCCTACGAGCAGTACTTC.

The chain links TRBV4-2 to TRBJ1-1; no definite D call. Germline CDR1 reads LGHNA; CDR2 reads YNFKEQ. The CDR3 contains 15 residues. Trimming left V 0 bases short and J 6 bases short, with 14 bases between. CDR3 nucleotides: TGTGCCAGCAGCCAAGAGGAGGCCCCCGGGGCTGAAGCTTTCTTT. This translates into CASSQEEAPGAEAFF.

The chain carries TRBV6-5 and TRBJ2-7; 8 nucleotides match TRBD1. The CDR3 spans 14 residues. The V gene's germline CDR1 is MNHEY and CDR2 SVGAGI. With V trimmed by 5 bases and J by 9 bases, 12 bases remained unmatched. The CDR3 DNA sequence: TGTGCCAGCAGTCCACCGGGACAGGTACGGGGGCAGTACTTC. This translates into CASSPPGQVRGQYF.

The table lists this clone with a few counts. The CDR3, as DNA: TGTGCCAGCAGTGCGTTTCGGACTAGCGGGACGAATGAGCAGTTCTTC. Its protein product is CASSAFRTSGTNEQFF. The chain employs TRBV6-1 and TRBJ2-1; 12 nucleotides match TRBD2. Per germline, CDR1 MNHNS and CDR2 SASEGT. With 4 bases clipped from V and 7 bases from J, the junction kept 8 bases outside the gene matches. The CDR3 runs 16 residues.

This clone showed up just once. Here the CDR3 DNA reads TGTGCCTGCCGGGACAGGGTCGCAACTAATGAAAAACTGTTTTTT. This gives the protein CACRDRVATNEKLFF. The chain employs TRBV6-6 and TRBJ1-4, with 9 bases matching TRBD1. CDR3 length: 15 amino acids. V shed 11 bases and J 0 bases; nucleotides not matched to a gene: 7. Germline V lookup: CDR1 MNHNY, CDR2 SVGAGI (reference sequence).

This sequence joins TRBV18 and TRBJ1-6; the D gene is possibly TRBD1 (5 bases). The germline V gene encodes CDR1 KGHSH and CDR2 LQKENI. The CDR3 extends over 14 amino acids. Trimming stripped 3 bases from V and 7 bases from J, with 10 bases between. The CDR3 is CASSPDRKNSPLHF. The DNA for the CDR3 is TGTGCCAGCTCACCCGACAGAAAGAATTCACCCCTCCACTTT. The entire variable domain, with the rest obtained from reference TRBV18 and TRBJ1-6, is as follows: NAGVMQNPRHLVRRRGQEARLRCSPMKGHSHVYWYRQLPEEGLKFMVYLQKENIIDESGMPKERFSAEFPKEGPSILRIQQVVRGDSAAYFCASSPDRKNSPLHFGNGTRLTVT.

The V gene is TRBV11-3, the J gene TRBJ2-1, with 7 bases lining up with TRBD1. This CDR3 has 16 amino acids. Trimming cost V 8 bases and J 8 bases; bases outside gene matches: 18. The germline CDR1 and CDR2 sequences are SGHNT and YENEEA. The CDR3 DNA reads TGTGCCAGCTCCCCTTCGGGACAGCAGTCTTGGGATGAGCAGTTCTTC. This codes for CASSPSGQQSWDEQFF.

This chain connects TRBV5-1 to TRBJ1-1, with D possibly matching TRBD1 (6 bases). Germline lookup yields CDR1 SGHRS and CDR2 YFSETQ. With 2 bases removed from V and 5 bases from J, the gap between germline ends came to 13 bases. The CDR3 runs to 14 residues. This chain's CDR3 is CASSFAGARTEAFF. CDR3 in DNA: TGCGCCAGCAGCTTCGCGGGGGCAAGGACTGAAGCTTTCTTT.

The V call is TRBV13, the J call TRBJ2-3; D is perhaps TRBD1 (5 bases). Germline CDR1 is PRHDT and CDR2 is FYEKMQ (reference sequence). CDR3 length equals 18 residues. V was cut by 1 base and J by 5 bases, with 22 bases left in between. CDR3 loop: CASSLALFSGNSGDTQYF. DNA of the CDR3: TGTGCCAGCAGCTTAGCCCTTTTCTCAGGGAACTCAGGAGATACGCAGTATTTT.

This sequence joins TRBV6-5 and TRBJ2-3; 7 positions match TRBD2. CDR1 is MNHEY and CDR2 is SVGAGI in the germline V gene. V was pared by 6 bases and J by 2 bases, with 5 bases of the junction left unmatched. The CDR3 has 14 residues. The CDR3 DNA reads TGTGCCAGCAGACGGACTAGAGTCACAGATACGCAGTATTTT. Translated: CASRRTRVTDTQYF.

CDR3 loop: CASTLTGGGEKLFF. In DNA form, the CDR3 reads TGTGCCAGCACCTTGACAGGGGGAGGTGAAAAACTGTTTTTT. The genes are TRBV7-9 and TRBJ1-4; 9 bases are shared with TRBD1. Unmatched junction bases numbered 7, after V lost 7 bases and J lost 7 bases. CDR3 length: 14 amino acids. Looked up from germline, CDR1 is SEHNR and CDR2 is FQNEAQ (reference sequence).

This clone was seen only a few times. The chain combines TRBV18 with TRBJ2-7, with D unclear. V was clipped by 5 bases and J by 8 bases, with 10 bases between them. The CDR3 spans 11 residues. Germline V gene sequence: CDR1 KGHSH, CDR2 LQKENI. Here the CDR3 DNA reads TGTGCCAGCTCAAAGACGGAGAAGCAGTACTTC. It yields the protein CASSKTEKQYF.

This clone was observed a single time. The genes are TRBV28 and TRBJ1-5; TRBD1 aligns across 9 bases. The CDR3 is 16 amino acids. Germline loops: CDR1 MDHEN, CDR2 SYDVKM. The trim removed 4 bases at V and 6 bases at J, leaving 10 bases unmatched. The chain's CDR3 is CASSSPDRGYGQPQHF. In nucleotides, the CDR3 is TGTGCCAGCAGTTCTCCGGACAGGGGATATGGTCAGCCCCAGCATTTT. Based on the CDR3 plus reference TRBV28 and TRBJ1-5, the full variable domain is DVKVTQSSRYLVKRTGEKVFLECVQDMDHENMFWYRQDPGLGLRLIYFSYDVKMKEKGDIPEGYSVSREKKERFSLILESASTNQTSMYLCASSSPDRGYGQPQHFGDGTRLSIL.

The rearrangement uses TRBV29-1 and TRBJ2-5; 7 positions agree with TRBD1. CDR1 is SQVTM and CDR2 is ANQGSEA in the germline V gene. Trimming cost V 0 bases and J 4 bases; bases outside gene matches: 8. This CDR3 comprises 15 residues. CDR3 nucleotides: TGCAGCGTTGAAGATCAGGGACAGTGGGGAGAGACCCAGTACTTC. Translation gives CSVEDQGQWGETQYF.

This clone was seen once. The rearrangement links TRBV28 to TRBJ2-6, with 7 bases identical to TRBD1. The CDR3 sequence is 19 residues long. Unmatched junction bases numbered 12, after V lost 4 bases and J lost 0 bases. Germline V gene lookup returns CDR1 MDHEN and CDR2 SYDVKM. The CDR3 DNA sequence: TGTGCCAGCAGTTCCCCACCGGGACAGCTCACCTCTGGGGCCAACGTCCTGACTTTC. It encodes CASSSPPGQLTSGANVLTF. The full variable domain, its missing parts supplied by reference TRBV28 and TRBJ2-6, is DVKVTQSSRYLVKRTGEKVFLECVQDMDHENMFWYRQDPGLGLRLIYFSYDVKMKEKGDIPEGYSVSREKKERFSLILESASTNQTSMYLCASSSPPGQLTSGANVLTFGAGSRLTVL.

This clone occurred once. The chain has TRBV18 and TRBJ2-2; D is unresolved. The CDR3 extends over 14 amino acids. Germline V lookup: CDR1 KGHSH, CDR2 LQKENI. V shed 3 bases and J shed 2 bases, with 7 bases lying between them. The CDR3 sequence: CASSPAANTGELFF. The DNA for the CDR3 is TGTGCCAGCTCACCGGCGGCTAACACCGGGGAGCTGTTTTTT.

This chain uses TRBV6-1 with TRBJ1-1, with D possibly matching TRBD1 (6 bases). V lost 6 bases and J 4 bases, leaving 12 bases between the germline ends. The length of the CDR3 is 13 residues. Germline CDR1 MNHNS, CDR2 SASEGT. DNA of the CDR3: TGTGCCAGCAGAAGCGGACAGATCACTGAAGCTTTCTTT. Translating it yields CASRSGQITEAFF.

The rearrangement uses TRBV5-1 and TRBJ1-1; 10 positions agree with TRBD1. CDR3 size: 14 residues. With V trimmed by 4 bases and J by 10 bases, 10 bases remained unmatched. Germline V CDR1 and CDR2: SGHRS, YFSETQ. The CDR3, as DNA: TGCGCCAGCAGCGGGGGACAGGGGAATAGCGGAGCTTTCTTT. This translates into CASSGGQGNSGAFF.

This chain joins TRBV7-2 and TRBJ2-2; the match to TRBD2 covers 7 bases. J gave up 3 bases and V 3 bases, and 4 bases lay outside the gene matches. CDR1 is SGHTA, CDR2 FQGNSA, per germline. The CDR3 is 15 residues long. CDR3 sequence (DNA): TGTGCCAGCAGCTTTACTAGCGTGGACACCGGGGAGCTGTTTTTT. Its translation is CASSFTSVDTGELFF.

This rearrangement joins TRBV7-8 to TRBJ2-1; 8 positions match TRBD1. After removal of 7 bases from V and 7 bases from J, the junction contained 6 bases not matched to a gene. The length of the CDR3 is 13 residues. Germline loops: CDR1 SGHVS, CDR2 FQNEAQ. This CDR3 reads CASTAGGRNEQFF. The CDR3 DNA is TGTGCCAGCACGGCAGGGGGCCGGAATGAGCAGTTCTTC. The whole variable domain, filled in from reference TRBV7-8 and TRBJ2-1, reads GAGVSQSPRYKVAKRGQDVALRCDPISGHVSLFWYQQALGQGPEFLTYFQNEAQLDKSGLPSDRFFAERPEGSVSTLKIQRTQQEDSAVYLCASTAGGRNEQFFGPGTRLTVL.

This clone was detected only a few times. This rearrangement joins TRBV6-1 to TRBJ2-1; TRBD2 aligns across 7 bases. J was trimmed by 3 bases and V by 1 base; bases with no gene match: 3. The CDR3 length is 15 residues. Germline-derived CDR1 and CDR2 are MNHNS and SASEGT. Here the CDR3 reads CASSEGLANYNEQFF. In nucleotides, the CDR3 is TGTGCCAGCAGTGAAGGACTAGCTAACTACAATGAGCAGTTCTTC.

This sequence joins TRBV18 and TRBJ2-1; perhaps TRBD2 as D (5 bases). The CDR3 extends over 16 amino acids. Germline V gives CDR1 KGHSH, CDR2 LQKENI. V was trimmed by 2 bases and J by 4 bases, leaving 15 bases between them. In nucleotides, the CDR3 is TGTGCCAGCTCACCAAGGACTCAAACGGGTTACAATGAGCAGTTCTTC. It is translated as CASSPRTQTGYNEQFF.

This clone appeared once. The J gene is TRBJ2-1, the V gene TRBV2, with D maybe TRBD1 (6 bases). V lost 6 bases and J lost 9, with 15 bases in between. The CDR3 has 13 amino acids. Germline loops: CDR1 SNHLY, CDR2 FYNNEI. The CDR3 nucleotides read TGTGCCAGCAGGACCATGGGGGCAGGTGAGCAGTTCTTC. As protein: CASRTMGAGEQFF. Drawing the rest from reference TRBV2 and TRBJ2-1, the complete variable domain is EPEVTQTPSHQVTQMGQEVILRCVPISNHLYFYWYRQILGQKVEFLVSFYNNEISEKSEIFDDQFSVERPDGSNFTLKIRSTKLEDSAMYFCASRTMGAGEQFFGPGTRLTVL.

V gene TRBV28 combines with J gene TRBJ2-1; 10 positions agree with TRBD2. The junction had 17 bases not matched to a gene; V was cut back by 10 bases and J by 8 bases. This CDR3 is built from 16 residues. CDR1 is MDHEN and CDR2 is SYDVKM in the germline V gene. CDR3 DNA: TGTGCCATCTCCCCCACGGGGGGACTAGCGTCGGATGAGCAGTTCTTC. Translating gives CAISPTGGLASDEQFF. Complete variable domain (other parts from reference TRBV28 and TRBJ2-1): DVKVTQSSRYLVKRTGEKVFLECVQDMDHENMFWYRQDPGLGLRLIYFSYDVKMKEKGDIPEGYSVSREKKERFSLILESASTNQTSMYLCAISPTGGLASDEQFFGPGTRLTVL.

This sequence joins TRBV7-8 and TRBJ2-5; tentative D call: TRBD1 (7 bases). CDR3 length equals 20 residues. V was shortened by 2 bases and J by 5 bases, with 30 bases between the two germline ends. The germline CDR1 and CDR2 sequences are SGHVS and FQNEAQ. In nucleotides, the CDR3 is TGTGCCAGCAGCTTATTGAAGGAAATGGGTCTAGGGGGCGGAGGGGAGACCCAGTACTTC. Protein sequence: CASSLLKEMGLGGGGETQYF.

V usage is TRBV10-1 and J usage is TRBJ2-2, with 8 positions matching TRBD1. CDR1 and CDR2 (germline): WNHNN, SYGVQD (reference sequence). V was pared by 8 bases and J by 5 bases, with 10 bases of the junction left unmatched. The CDR3 loop spans 15 amino acids. The chain's CDR3 is CASGPQGALTGELFF. The CDR3 region has the DNA TGCGCCAGCGGACCCCAGGGGGCACTAACCGGGGAGCTGTTTTTT.

The rearrangement links TRBV14 to TRBJ2-1; TRBD2 aligns across 12 bases. The V gene's germline CDR1 is SGHDN and CDR2 FVKESK. The CDR3 covers 17 residues. The J segment lost 7 bases and the V segment lost 4 bases, leaving 11 bases of the junction unmatched. CDR3 residues: CASSPWTSGTRGNEQFF. The CDR3 region has the DNA TGTGCCAGCAGCCCTTGGACTAGCGGGACCCGAGGGAATGAGCAGTTCTTC.